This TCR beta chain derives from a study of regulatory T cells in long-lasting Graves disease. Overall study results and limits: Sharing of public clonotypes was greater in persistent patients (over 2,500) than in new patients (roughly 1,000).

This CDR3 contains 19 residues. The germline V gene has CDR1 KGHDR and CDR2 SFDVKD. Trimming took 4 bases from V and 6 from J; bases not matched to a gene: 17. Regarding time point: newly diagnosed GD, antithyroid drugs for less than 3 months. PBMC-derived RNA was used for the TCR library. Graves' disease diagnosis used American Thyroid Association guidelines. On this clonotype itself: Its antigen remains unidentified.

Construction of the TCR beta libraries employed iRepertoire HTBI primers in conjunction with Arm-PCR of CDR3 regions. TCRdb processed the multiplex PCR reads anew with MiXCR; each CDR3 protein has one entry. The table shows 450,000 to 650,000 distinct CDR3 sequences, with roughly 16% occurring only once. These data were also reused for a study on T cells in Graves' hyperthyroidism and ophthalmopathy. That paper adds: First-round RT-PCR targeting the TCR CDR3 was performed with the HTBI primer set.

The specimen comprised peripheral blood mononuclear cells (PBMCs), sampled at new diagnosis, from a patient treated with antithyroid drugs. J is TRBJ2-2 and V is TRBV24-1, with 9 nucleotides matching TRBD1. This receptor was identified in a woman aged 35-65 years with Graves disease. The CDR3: CATSDPLSEWTGVAGELFF. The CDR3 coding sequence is TGTGCCACCAGTGACCCCCTCTCAGAATGGACAGGGGTTGCCGGGGAGCTGTTTTTT.